The 14 T cell receptor beta chains below come from one sample, sequenced in a study of OX40 agonist ivuxolimab in advanced cancers. Clones were read by immunoSEQ multiplex PCR, and TCRdb kept only the in-frame ones, dropping some. The sample consists of around 80,000 clones, approximately 89% of them appearing once. The sample consisted of CD4+ or CD8+ T cells sorted from blood, taken in a trial of the OX40 agonist ivuxolimab. These TCRs come from an adult with an advanced solid tumor such as melanoma, head and neck, liver or kidney cancer.

The chain has TRBV7-6 and TRBJ1-5; D is unresolved. There are 16 residues in the CDR3. V gave up 0 bases and J gave up 1 base, with 10 bases separating them. Per the germline V gene, CDR1 is SGHVS and CDR2 is FNYEAQ. This CDR3 is CASSLAPPGSNQPQHF. In nucleotides, the CDR3 is TGTGCCAGCAGCTTAGCCCCCCCGGGAAGCAATCAGCCCCAGCATTTT.

The rearrangement links TRBV6-1 to TRBJ2-7, with 8 bases identical to TRBD2. This CDR3 contains 13 residues. The germline V gene encodes CDR1 MNHNS and CDR2 SASEGT. V lost 8 bases, J lost 3 bases, and 6 bases stayed unmatched. CDR3 nucleotide sequence: TGTGCCAGCTTAAGGACTAGCAGCTACGAGCAGTACTTC. It encodes CASLRTSSYEQYF.

The chain couples TRBV19 to TRBJ1-4; D might be TRBD1 (6 bases). The CDR3 length is 17 residues. In germline, CDR1 is LNHDA, CDR2 SQIVND (reference sequence). The ends were cut back, 5 bases at V and 3 bases at J, with 19 bases in the middle. This chain's CDR3 is CASSSRTDFSPNEKLFF. The DNA of the CDR3 is TGTGCCAGTAGTTCCCGGACAGACTTTTCCCCTAATGAAAAACTGTTTTTT.

The rearrangement joins TRBV6-1 to TRBJ1-5; 8 nucleotides agree with TRBD1. This CDR3 is 18 amino acids long. The V gene's germline CDR1 is MNHNS and CDR2 SASEGT. The V gene end was trimmed by 4 bases and the J gene end by 6 bases; junction bases not matched to a gene: 17. CDR3 residues: CASSGAGQASSVTQPQHF. DNA of the CDR3: TGTGCCAGCAGTGGCGCGGGACAGGCTTCTTCAGTAACTCAGCCCCAGCATTTT.

V usage is TRBV18 and J usage is TRBJ2-7, with a weak D call TRBD1 (6 bases). Looked up from germline, CDR1 is KGHSH and CDR2 is LQKENI. Deletions cut 2 bases from V and 6 bases from J, with 11 bases between. CDR3 size: 13 residues. The CDR3 bases are TGTGCCAGCTCACCAGTGTTAGGGGGCGAGCAGTACTTC. Encoded protein: CASSPVLGGEQYF.

This rearrangement joins TRBV19 to TRBJ1-5; D uncertain. The CDR3 spans 17 residues. The V end was cut by 4 bases, the J end by 0 bases, with 16 bases between. Germline values: CDR1 LNHDA, CDR2 SQIVND (reference sequence). CDR3 sequence: CASSTRKIQDSNQPQHF. The DNA of the CDR3 is TGTGCCAGTAGTACCAGGAAAATCCAGGATAGCAATCAGCCCCAGCATTTT.

The chain has TRBV30 and TRBJ2-3; 10 nucleotides match TRBD2. V was pared by 3 bases and J by 5 bases, with 2 bases of the junction left unmatched. CDR3 size: 13 residues. Germline loops: CDR1 GTSNPN, CDR2 SVGIG (reference sequence). DNA for the CDR3: TGTGCCTGGAGCTCTAGCGGGGGAGATACGCAGTATTTT. Amino acid sequence: CAWSSSGGDTQYF.

In this sample, this clone turned up once. The chain carries TRBV13 and TRBJ2-1, with 9 bases fitting TRBD1. The CDR3 totals 16 residues. Germline CDR1 and CDR2: PRHDT and FYEKMQ (reference sequence). V gave up 5 bases and J gave up 9 bases; unmatched junction bases: 14. The CDR3 reads CASSPQGARRVVEQFF. The DNA for the CDR3 is TGTGCCAGCAGCCCACAGGGGGCGAGAAGAGTTGTTGAGCAGTTCTTC.

J is TRBJ1-2 and V is TRBV15; 8 bases line up with TRBD1. From germline, CDR1 is LNHNV and CDR2 YYDKDF (reference sequence). This CDR3 is 15 amino acids long. V lost 1 base, J lost 7 bases, and 8 bases stayed unmatched. In DNA form, the CDR3 reads TGTGCCACCAGCAGAGTGGCCAGGGGGCAGGGTGGCTACACCTTC. Its protein is CATSRVARGQGGYTF.

This clone was picked up a small number of times. The chain is built from TRBV6-4 and TRBJ1-1; D may be TRBD1 (5 bases). Trimming removed 5 bases at V and 2 bases at J, with 9 bases between. This CDR3 region has 13 residues. The germline gives CDR1 MRHNA, CDR2 SNTAGT. The CDR3 loop is CASSQGPNTEAFF. The CDR3 bases are TGTGCCAGCAGTCAGGGTCCTAACACTGAAGCTTTCTTT.

The table lists this clone with a few counts. The chain joins TRBV5-1 to TRBJ1-2, with D possibly TRBD1 on 6 matching bases. The germline V and J ends were trimmed by 4 bases and 1 base, with 11 bases remaining between them. Looked up from germline, CDR1 is SGHRS and CDR2 is YFSETQ. The CDR3 is made up of 14 amino acids. The CDR3 DNA follows: TGCGCCAGCAGCCCTCAGGGGTTTAACTATGGCTACACCTTC. Its translation is CASSPQGFNYGYTF.

This chain uses TRBV6-6 with TRBJ2-3, with D possibly matching TRBD2 (6 bases). The V end lost 5 bases, the J end lost 6 bases, and 15 bases lay between the germline ends. CDR3 length: 14 residues. CDR1 and CDR2 from the germline V gene are MNHNY and SVGAGI (reference sequence). The DNA of the CDR3 is TGTGCCAGCAGTCGGGGACTTAGCGCGGATACGCAGTATTTT. It yields the protein CASSRGLSADTQYF.

The rearrangement links TRBV15 to TRBJ1-3; D ambiguous. Germline V gene lookup returns CDR1 LNHNV and CDR2 YYDKDF (reference sequence). V was trimmed by 3 bases and J by 6 bases, leaving 15 bases between them. The CDR3 is made up of 15 amino acids. CDR3 region: CATSSGDGNLNTIYF. CDR3 DNA: TGTGCCACCAGCAGCGGAGACGGAAACTTAAACACCATATATTTT.

This chain joins TRBV5-1 and TRBJ2-5; 15 bases are shared with TRBD2. The CDR3 covers 17 residues. Looked up from germline, CDR1 is SGHRS and CDR2 is YFSETQ. Trimming at V came to 4 bases and at J to 4 bases, leaving 8 bases not matched to a gene. The CDR3 sequence: CASSRTSGRAVGETQYF. CDR3 bases: TGCGCCAGCAGCCGGACTAGCGGGAGGGCGGTGGGAGAGACCCAGTACTTC.